The present T cell receptor (beta chain) was sequenced within a study of technical replicates of blood from a handful of donors. Sequenced by immunoSEQ multiplex PCR; TCRdb stores in-frame clones only, minus some. The sample yields 13,000 to 15,000 clones, 84% seen once. The germline CDR1 and CDR2 sequences are LNHDA and SQIVND (reference sequence). This CDR3 is 13 amino acids long. Trimming left V 3 bases short and J 0 bases short, with 6 bases between. This receptor was identified in a human donor in good health. This chain joins TRBV19 and TRBJ2-7; D is possibly TRBD1 (5 bases). Specimen: PBMCs. The CDR3 loop reads CASSIQGSYEQYF. The DNA for the CDR3 is TGTGCCAGTAGTATTCAGGGCTCCTACGAGCAGTACTTC. The full variable domain, with the rest looked up from reference TRBV19 and TRBJ2-7, is DGGITQSPKYLFRKEGQNVTLSCEQNLNHDAMYWYRQDPGQGLRLIYYSQIVNDFQKGDIAEGYSVSREKKESFPLTVTSAQKNPTAFYLCASSIQGSYEQYFGPGTRLTVT.